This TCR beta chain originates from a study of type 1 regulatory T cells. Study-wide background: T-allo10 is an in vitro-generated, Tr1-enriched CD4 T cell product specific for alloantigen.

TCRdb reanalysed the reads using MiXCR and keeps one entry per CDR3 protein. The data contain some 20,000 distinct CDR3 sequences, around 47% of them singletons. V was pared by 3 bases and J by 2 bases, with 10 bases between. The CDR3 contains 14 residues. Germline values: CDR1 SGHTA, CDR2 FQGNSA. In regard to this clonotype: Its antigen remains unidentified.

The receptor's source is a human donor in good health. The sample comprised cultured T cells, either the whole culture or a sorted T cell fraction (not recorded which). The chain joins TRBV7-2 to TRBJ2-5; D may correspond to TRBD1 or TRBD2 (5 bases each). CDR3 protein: CASSLRWGQETQYF. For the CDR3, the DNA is TGTGCCAGCAGCTTGCGATGGGGGCAAGAGACCCAGTACTTC.